The present T cell receptor beta chain was sequenced within a study of cytomegalovirus exposure and HLA in healthy donors. PCR was performed using 60 Vbeta and 13 Jbeta primers. The table came from immunoSEQ multiplex PCR; TCRdb's copy has only in-frame clones and leaves some out. The sample totals about 200,000 clones. CDR3 length equals 19 residues. CDR1 is MNHEY and CDR2 is SMNVEV in the germline V gene (reference sequence). With V trimmed by 1 base and J by 7 bases, 19 bases remained unmatched. This TCR was sampled from a girl aged 2-10 years in good health and CMV-seropositive. Sample: PBMCs. This chain links TRBV27 with TRBJ2-1; 7 positions agree with TRBD2. CDR3 sequence (DNA): TGTGCCAGCAGTTTATACCCCTCTGGGCTACCTCAGGGAGGGAATGAGCAGTTCTTC. This encodes CASSLYPSGLPQGGNEQFF.